This T cell receptor (beta chain) was found in a study of blood T cell repertoires in COVID-19. The wider study: Sources were T cells, B-cell-depleted T cells, or PBMCs; the material itself was cDNA or gDNA.

V lost 4 bases, J lost 10 bases, and 16 bases lay in between. CDR3 size: 13 residues. The V gene's germline CDR1 is SGHTA and CDR2 FQGNSA. Clones were read by immunoSEQ multiplex PCR, and TCRdb kept only the in-frame ones, dropping some. The top ten hold 11% to 15% of the sample, which has under 200,000 clones, 80% to 85% seen once. The sequenced sample consisted of peripheral blood. This TCR came from a man younger than 35 with active or convalescent COVID-19. This chain uses TRBV7-2 with TRBJ1-1, with D tentatively TRBD1 (5 bases). The DNA of the CDR3 is TGTGCCAGCAGCTCACCTGGGGCCCTGGTAGCTTTCTTT. Its translation: CASSSPGALVAFF.